These T cell receptor beta chains were read from a single sample in a study of blood T cells in healthy people across ages. TCRdb reprocessed the 5' RACE reads with MiXCR, giving one entry per CDR3 protein. Of hundreds of thousands of distinct CDR3 sequences in the sample, more than 40% are singletons; the top ten hold roughly a fifth. Sequencing was done on a sample of blood. The receptors derive from a man aged 55 to 70 in good health. CDR3s include the opening cysteine and the closing phenylalanine or tryptophan. Fields, in order: J gene, V gene, CDR3 protein.

TRBJ2-1,TRBV3-1,CASSLRVRKDEQFF
TRBJ2-3,TRBV7-2,CASSLAGAFPNTQYF
TRBJ2-1,TRBV24-1,CATKTGTLYNEQFF
TRBJ2-1,TRBV12-3/TRBV12-4,CASSKPDRANEQFF
TRBJ2-3,TRBV7-2,CASSTRTSGALYTDTQYF
TRBJ1-2,TRBV9,CASSVVSTAWSGYTF
TRBJ2-3,TRBV4-3,CASSEGLALRTQYF
TRBJ2-1,TRBV20-1,CSAPLQGSDEQFF
NA,TRBV9,CASSVRVSSYNEQYF
TRBJ2-3,TRBV20-1,CSARRTGGGVADTQYF
TRBJ2-7,TRBV5-1,CASSDSSGGTLEQYF
TRBJ2-7,TRBV20-1,CSAPVASGVYEQYF
TRBJ2-1,TRBV5-4,CASSLARLAGGQEQFF
TRBJ2-5,TRBV28,CASSSPSGGGVEQYF
TRBJ2-7,TRBV7-2,CASSYTGTSSYEQYF
TRBJ2-4,TRBV7-8,CASSTRTETYEQYF
TRBJ2-3,TRBV12-3/TRBV12-4,CASTQSALSTDTQYF
TRBJ2-5,TRBV11-2,CASNPPPQETQYF
TRBJ2-1,TRBV20-1,CSATDGGSSYNEQFF
TRBJ2-7,TRBV5-5,CASSLAGPGDEQYF
TRBJ1-2,TRBV12-3/TRBV12-4,CASSPNQGLSYGYTF
TRBJ1-4,TRBV12-3/TRBV12-4,CASSFRRGEKLFF
TRBJ1-6,TRBV5-1,CASSLEGQGYYNSPLHF
TRBJ2-3,TRBV6-6,CASVDPPGTDTQYF
TRBJ1-1,TRBV7-2,CASSLPPGTEAFF
TRBJ2-2,TRBV2,CASKGGKNGELFF
TRBJ1-6,TRBV7-2,CASSSSDSYNSPLHF
TRBJ2-1,TRBV7-2,CASSQTKQGLSNEQFF
TRBJ2-1,TRBV6-2/TRBV6-3,CASSYSGTGGYEQFF
TRBJ1-2,TRBV10-3,CAISVEDRDYGYTF
TRBJ2-2,TRBV20-1,CSAVGLTANTGELFF
TRBJ2-5,TRBV5-1,CASSLDRDRHQETQYF
TRBJ1-6,TRBV4-1,CASSQGYSGGNSPLHF
TRBJ2-7,TRBV20-1,CSATGDGHYEQYF
TRBJ2-1,TRBV4-3,CASSQGRPGGTYNEQFF
TRBJ2-7,TRBV7-2,CASSFGELYEQYF